This T cell receptor beta chain is drawn from a study of shared clonotypes between healthy human individuals. Across the whole study: Three plates were used per donor for CD4 naive, three for CD4 memory, two for CD8 naive and one for CD8 memory.

This clone is a singleton in its sample. The CDR3 is 14 amino acids. From germline, CDR1 is LNHDA and CDR2 SQIVND (reference sequence). V dropped 4 bases and J dropped 6 bases, with 16 bases sitting between them. The authors' processing: ImmunoSEQ yielded junction-only sequences lacking quality scores, so filtering differed. Data came from immunoSEQ multiplex PCR; TCRdb stores just in-frame clones and leaves some out. That table is the source of V, J and clone size, and D and trimming were worked out from the DNA. The sample has some 1,100,000 clones; about 84% are singletons. Sequencing input: memory CD4+ T cells from PBMCs. Sample subset: CD45RA-negative fraction. V is TRBV19 and J is TRBJ2-7; D possibly corresponds to TRBD2 (5 bases). The sequence was obtained from a young man in good health. Some clones in this sample may be carry-over from other donors' samples. This chain's CDR3 is CASSTTGNLGEQYF. The CDR3, as DNA: TGTGCCAGTAGTACGACCGGGAACCTCGGCGAGCAGTACTTC.